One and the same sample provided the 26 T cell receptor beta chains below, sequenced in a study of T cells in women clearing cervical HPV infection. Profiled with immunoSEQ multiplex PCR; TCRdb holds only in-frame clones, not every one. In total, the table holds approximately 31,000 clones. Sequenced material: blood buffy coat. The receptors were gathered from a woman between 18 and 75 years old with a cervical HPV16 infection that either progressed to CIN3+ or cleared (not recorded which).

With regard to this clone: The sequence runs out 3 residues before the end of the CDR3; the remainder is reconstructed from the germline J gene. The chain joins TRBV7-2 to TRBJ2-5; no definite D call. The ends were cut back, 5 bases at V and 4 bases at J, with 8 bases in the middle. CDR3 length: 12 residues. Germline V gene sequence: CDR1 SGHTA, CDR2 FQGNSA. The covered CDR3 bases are TGTGCCAGCAGCAAACAAAGAGAGACC. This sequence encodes CASSKQRET. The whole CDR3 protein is CASSKQRETQYF.

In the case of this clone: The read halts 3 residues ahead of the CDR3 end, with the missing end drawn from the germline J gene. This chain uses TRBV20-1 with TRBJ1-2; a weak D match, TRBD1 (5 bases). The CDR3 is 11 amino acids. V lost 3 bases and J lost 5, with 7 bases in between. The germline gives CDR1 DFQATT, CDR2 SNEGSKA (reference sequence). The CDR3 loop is CSARRGYGYTF. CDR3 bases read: TGCAGTGCTAGGAGGGGATATGGC.

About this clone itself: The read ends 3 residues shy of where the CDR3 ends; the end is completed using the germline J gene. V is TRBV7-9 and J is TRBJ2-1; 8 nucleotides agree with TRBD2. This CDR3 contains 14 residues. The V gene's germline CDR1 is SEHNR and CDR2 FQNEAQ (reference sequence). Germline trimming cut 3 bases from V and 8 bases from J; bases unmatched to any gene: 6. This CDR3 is CASSLATSEDEQFF. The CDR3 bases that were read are TGTGCCAGCAGCTTGGCGACTAGCGAAGATGAG.

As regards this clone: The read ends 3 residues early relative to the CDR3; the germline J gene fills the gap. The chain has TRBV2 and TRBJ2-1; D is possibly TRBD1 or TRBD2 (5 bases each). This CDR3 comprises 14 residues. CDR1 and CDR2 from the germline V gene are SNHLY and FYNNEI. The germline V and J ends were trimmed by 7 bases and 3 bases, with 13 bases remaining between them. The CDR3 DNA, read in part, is TGTGCCAGCAAAGAGGGGCCCTTCTACAATGAG. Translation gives CASKEGPFYNE. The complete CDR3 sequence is CASKEGPFYNEQFF.

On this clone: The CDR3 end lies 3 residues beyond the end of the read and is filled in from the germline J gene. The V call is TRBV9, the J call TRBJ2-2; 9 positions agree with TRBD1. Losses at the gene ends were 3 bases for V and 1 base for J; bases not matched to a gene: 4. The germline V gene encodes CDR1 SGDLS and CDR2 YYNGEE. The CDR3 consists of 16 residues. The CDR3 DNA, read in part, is TGTGCCAGCAGCGGAGACAGGGGGTTGAACACCGGGGAG. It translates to CASSGDRGLNTGE. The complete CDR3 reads CASSGDRGLNTGELFF.

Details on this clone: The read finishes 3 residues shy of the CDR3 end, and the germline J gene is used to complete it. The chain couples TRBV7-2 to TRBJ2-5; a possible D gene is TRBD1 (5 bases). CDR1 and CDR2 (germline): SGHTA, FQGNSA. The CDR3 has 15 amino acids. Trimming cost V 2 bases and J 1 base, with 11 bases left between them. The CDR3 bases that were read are TGTGCCAGCAGCTTACAGGGCCAGCCCCAAGAGACC. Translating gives CASSLQGQPQET. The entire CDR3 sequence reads CASSLQGQPQETQYF.

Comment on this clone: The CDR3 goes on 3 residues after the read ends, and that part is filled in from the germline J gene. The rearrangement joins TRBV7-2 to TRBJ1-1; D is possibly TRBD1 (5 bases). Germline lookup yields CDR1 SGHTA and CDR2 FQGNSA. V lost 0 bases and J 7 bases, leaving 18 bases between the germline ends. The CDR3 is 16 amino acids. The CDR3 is CASSLAYLRAPVEAFF. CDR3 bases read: TGTGCCAGCAGCTTAGCCTACCTCAGGGCCCCAGTTGAA.

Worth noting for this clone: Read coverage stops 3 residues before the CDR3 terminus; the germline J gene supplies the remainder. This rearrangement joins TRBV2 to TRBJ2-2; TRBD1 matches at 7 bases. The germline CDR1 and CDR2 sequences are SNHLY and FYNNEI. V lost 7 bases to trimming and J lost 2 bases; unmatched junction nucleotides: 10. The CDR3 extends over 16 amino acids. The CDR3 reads CASTKQTGFNTGELFF. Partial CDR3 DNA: TGTGCCAGCACCAAACAGACAGGGTTTAACACCGGGGAG.

CDR3 loop: CASSMTGRDYEQYF. CDR3 DNA (partial): TGTGCCAGCAGCATGACAGGGAGGGACTACGAG. V and J are TRBV28 and TRBJ2-7; possibly TRBD1 or TRBD2 for D (7 bases each). The read is 3 residues too short to cover the CDR3 end, so that end is filled in from the germline J gene. The CDR3 runs 14 residues. Germline-derived CDR1 and CDR2 are MDHEN and SYDVKM. V was pared by 6 bases and J by 3 bases, with 15 bases between.

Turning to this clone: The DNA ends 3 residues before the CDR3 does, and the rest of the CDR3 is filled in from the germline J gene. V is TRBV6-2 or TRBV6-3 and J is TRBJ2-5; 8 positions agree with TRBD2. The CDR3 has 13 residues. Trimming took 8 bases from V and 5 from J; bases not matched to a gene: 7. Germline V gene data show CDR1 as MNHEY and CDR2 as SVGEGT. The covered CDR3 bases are TGTGCCAGCGCGGGAGCGGGAGTGGAGACC. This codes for CASAGAGVET. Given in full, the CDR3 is CASAGAGVETQYF.

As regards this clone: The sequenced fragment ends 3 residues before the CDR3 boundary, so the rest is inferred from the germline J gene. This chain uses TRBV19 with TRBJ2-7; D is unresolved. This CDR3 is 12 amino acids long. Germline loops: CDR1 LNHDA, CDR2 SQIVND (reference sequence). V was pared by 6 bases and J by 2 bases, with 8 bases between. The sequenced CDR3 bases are TGTGCCAGTAGCCCATCCACCTACGAG. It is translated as CASSPSTYE. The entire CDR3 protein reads CASSPSTYEQYF.

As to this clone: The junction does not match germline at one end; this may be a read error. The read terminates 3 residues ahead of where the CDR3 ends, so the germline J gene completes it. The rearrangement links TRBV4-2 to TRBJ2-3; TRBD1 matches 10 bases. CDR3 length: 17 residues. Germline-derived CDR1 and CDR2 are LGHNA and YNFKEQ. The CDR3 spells CASSQELGQGGTDTQYF. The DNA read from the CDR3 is TGCGCCAGCAGCCAAGAGCTTGGACAGGGGGGGACAGATACG.

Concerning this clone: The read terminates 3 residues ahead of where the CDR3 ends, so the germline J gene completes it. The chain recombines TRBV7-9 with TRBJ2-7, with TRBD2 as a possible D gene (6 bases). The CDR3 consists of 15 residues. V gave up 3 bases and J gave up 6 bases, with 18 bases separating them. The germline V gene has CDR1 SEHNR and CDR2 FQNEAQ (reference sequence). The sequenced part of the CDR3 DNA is TGTGCCAGCAGCTTCGGCCCCGGGGGTGTATTCGAG. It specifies CASSFGPGGVFE. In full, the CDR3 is CASSFGPGGVFEQYF.

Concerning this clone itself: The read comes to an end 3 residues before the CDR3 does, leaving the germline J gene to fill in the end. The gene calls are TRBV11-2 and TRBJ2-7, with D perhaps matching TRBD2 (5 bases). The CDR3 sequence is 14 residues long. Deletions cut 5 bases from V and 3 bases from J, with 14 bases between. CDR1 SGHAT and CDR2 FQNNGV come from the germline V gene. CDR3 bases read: TGTGCCAGCAGCCCCTGGACTGCCCACTACGAG. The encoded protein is CASSPWTAHYE. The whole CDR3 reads CASSPWTAHYEQYF.

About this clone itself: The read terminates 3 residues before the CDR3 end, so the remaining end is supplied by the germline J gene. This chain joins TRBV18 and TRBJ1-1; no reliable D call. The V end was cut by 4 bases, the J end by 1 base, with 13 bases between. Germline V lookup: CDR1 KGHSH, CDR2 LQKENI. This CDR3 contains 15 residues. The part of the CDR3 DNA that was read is TGTGCCAGCTCACTCCAGACACGGCAGAACACTGAA. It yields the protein CASSLQTRQNTE. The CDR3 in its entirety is CASSLQTRQNTEAFF.

The sequenced part of the CDR3 DNA is TGTGCCAGCAGCCCCAGACAGGGTGAGGGGCTAATGGAAAAA. Translating it yields CASSPRQGEGLMEK. The entire CDR3 reads CASSPRQGEGLMEKLFF. V and J are TRBV7-3 and TRBJ1-4, with 7 bases matching TRBD1. With the read ending 3 residues before the CDR3 end, the germline J gene is used to fill in that end. Per the germline V gene, CDR1 is SGHTA and CDR2 is FQGTGA. The CDR3 totals 17 residues. V shed 5 bases, J shed 8 bases, and the junction held 17 bases outside the gene matches.

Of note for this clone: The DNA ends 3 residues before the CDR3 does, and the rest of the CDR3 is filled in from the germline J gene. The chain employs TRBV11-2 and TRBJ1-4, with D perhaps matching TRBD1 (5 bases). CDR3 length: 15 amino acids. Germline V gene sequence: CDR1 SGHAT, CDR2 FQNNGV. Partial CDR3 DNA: TGTGCCAGCAGCTTGAGTCAGGGATACAATGTAGAA. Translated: CASSLSQGYNVE. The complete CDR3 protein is CASSLSQGYNVELFF.

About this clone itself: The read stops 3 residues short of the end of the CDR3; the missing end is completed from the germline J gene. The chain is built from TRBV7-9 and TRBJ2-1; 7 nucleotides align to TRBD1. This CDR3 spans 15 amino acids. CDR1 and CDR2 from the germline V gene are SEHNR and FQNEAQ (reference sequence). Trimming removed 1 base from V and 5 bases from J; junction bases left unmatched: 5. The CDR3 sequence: CASSLGTGVHNEQFF. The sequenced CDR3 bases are TGTGCCAGCAGCTTAGGCACAGGGGTCCACAATGAG.

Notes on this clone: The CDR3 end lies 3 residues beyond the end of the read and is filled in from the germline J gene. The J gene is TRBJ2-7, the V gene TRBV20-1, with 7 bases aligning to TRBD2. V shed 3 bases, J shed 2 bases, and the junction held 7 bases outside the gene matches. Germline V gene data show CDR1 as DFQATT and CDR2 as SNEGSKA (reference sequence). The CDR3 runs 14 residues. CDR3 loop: CSASWGEGAYEQYF. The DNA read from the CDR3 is TGCAGTGCTAGTTGGGGGGAGGGAGCCTACGAG.

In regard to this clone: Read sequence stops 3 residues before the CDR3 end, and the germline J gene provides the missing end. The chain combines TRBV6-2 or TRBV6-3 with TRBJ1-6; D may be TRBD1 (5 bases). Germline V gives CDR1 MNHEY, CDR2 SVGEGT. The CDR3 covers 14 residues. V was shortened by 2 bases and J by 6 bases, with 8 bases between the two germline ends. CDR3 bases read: TGTGCCAGCAGTTACATCAGGGTTAATTCACCC. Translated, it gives CASSYIRVNSP. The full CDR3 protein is CASSYIRVNSPLHF.

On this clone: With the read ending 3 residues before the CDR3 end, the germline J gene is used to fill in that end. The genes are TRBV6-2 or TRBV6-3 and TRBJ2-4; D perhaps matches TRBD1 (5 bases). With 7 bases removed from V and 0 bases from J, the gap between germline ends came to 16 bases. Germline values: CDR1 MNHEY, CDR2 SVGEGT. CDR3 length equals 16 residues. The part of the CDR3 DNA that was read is TGTGCCAGCACCTCAACAGGATTTCTAGCCAAAAACATT. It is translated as CASTSTGFLAKNI. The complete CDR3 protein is CASTSTGFLAKNIQYF.

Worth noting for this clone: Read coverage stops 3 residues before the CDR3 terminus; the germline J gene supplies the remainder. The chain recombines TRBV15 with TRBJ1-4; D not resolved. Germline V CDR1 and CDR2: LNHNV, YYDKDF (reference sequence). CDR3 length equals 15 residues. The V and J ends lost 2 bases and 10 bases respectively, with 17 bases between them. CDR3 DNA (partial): TGTGCCACCAGCAGATCCCCTCAGGAAGGTGGAAAA. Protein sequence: CATSRSPQEGGK. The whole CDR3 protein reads CATSRSPQEGGKLFF. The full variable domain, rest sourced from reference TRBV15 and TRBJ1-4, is DAMVIQNPRYQVTQFGKPVTLSCSQTLNHNVMYWYQQKSSQAPKLLFHYYDKDFNNEADTPDNFQSRRPNTSFCFLDIRSPGLGDTAMYLCATSRSPQEGGKLFFGSGTQLSVL.

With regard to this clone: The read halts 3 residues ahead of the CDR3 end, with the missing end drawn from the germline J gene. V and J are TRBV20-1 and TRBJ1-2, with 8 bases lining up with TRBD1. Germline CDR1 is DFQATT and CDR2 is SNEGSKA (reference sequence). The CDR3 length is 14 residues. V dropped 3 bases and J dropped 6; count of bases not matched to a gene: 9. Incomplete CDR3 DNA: TGCAGTGCTAGGGGGTCCAGGGGGCCCGATGGC. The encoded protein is CSARGSRGPDG. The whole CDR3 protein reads CSARGSRGPDGYTF.

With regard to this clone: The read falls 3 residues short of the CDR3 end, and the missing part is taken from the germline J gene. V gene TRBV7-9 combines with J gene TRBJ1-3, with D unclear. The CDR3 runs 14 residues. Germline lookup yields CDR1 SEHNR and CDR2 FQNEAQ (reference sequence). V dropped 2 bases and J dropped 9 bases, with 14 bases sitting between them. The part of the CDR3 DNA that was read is TGTGCCAGCAGCTTACAGGTCAACGAACCCACC. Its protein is CASSLQVNEPT. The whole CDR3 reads CASSLQVNEPTIYF.

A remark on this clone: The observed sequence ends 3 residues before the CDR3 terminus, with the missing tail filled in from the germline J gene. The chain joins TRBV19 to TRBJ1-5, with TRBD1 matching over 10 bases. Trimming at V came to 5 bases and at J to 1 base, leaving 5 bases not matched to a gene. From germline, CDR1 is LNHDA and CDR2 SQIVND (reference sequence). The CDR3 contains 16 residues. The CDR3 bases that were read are TGTGCCAGTAGTGGGGACAGGGGAGAGAGCAATCAGCCC. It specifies CASSGDRGESNQP. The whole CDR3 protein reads CASSGDRGESNQPQHF.

CDR3: CASKELGTGDYEQYF. CDR3 DNA, as far as it was read: TGTGCCAGCAAGGAGTTAGGGACAGGAGACTACGAG. The chain carries TRBV28 and TRBJ2-7; 8 bases agree with TRBD1. The missing CDR3 end, 3 residues past where the read stops, is filled in from the germline J gene. CDR1 is MDHEN and CDR2 is SYDVKM in the germline V gene. This CDR3 region has 15 residues. After removal of 7 bases from V and 3 bases from J, the junction contained 11 bases not matched to a gene.